The 31 T cell receptor beta chains below come from one sample, sequenced in a study of blood T cell repertoires in COVID-19. Sequenced by immunoSEQ multiplex PCR; TCRdb stores in-frame clones only, minus some. The table lists under 250,000 clones, about 84% of them singletons. The specimen sequenced was PBMCs or T cells enriched from blood (not recorded which). Source of these receptors: a man aged 30 to 39 with acute COVID-19.

The chain employs TRBV20-1 and TRBJ2-4, with D tentatively TRBD2 (7 bases). Trimming removed 3 bases at V and 3 bases at J, with 15 bases between. Looked up from germline, CDR1 is DFQATT and CDR2 is SNEGSKA (reference sequence). This CDR3 region has 15 residues. CDR3 coding DNA: TGCAGTGCTAGTCCGCGGGGGCGTGGCAAAAACATTCAGTACTTC. Protein sequence: CSASPRGRGKNIQYF.

This clone has just a few counts. The J gene is TRBJ2-7, the V gene TRBV18; D is uncertain. The CDR3 contains 12 residues. Per germline, CDR1 KGHSH and CDR2 LQKENI. With 3 bases removed from V and 3 bases from J, the gap between germline ends came to 6 bases. The CDR3 DNA follows: TGTGCCAGCTCACCTGGCAACTACGAGCAGTACTTC. Amino acids: CASSPGNYEQYF.

The J gene is TRBJ2-2, the V gene TRBV5-5; 10 bases map to TRBD2. Germline V CDR1 and CDR2: SGHKS, YYEKEE (reference sequence). This CDR3 contains 16 residues. V dropped 2 bases and J dropped 5; count of bases not matched to a gene: 6. CDR3 DNA sequence: TGTGCCAGCAGCTTCAGCGGGGGGGCCGGGACCGGGGAGCTGTTTTTT. This gives the protein CASSFSGGAGTGELFF.

This sequence joins TRBV12-3 or TRBV12-4 and TRBJ2-7; 9 nucleotides align to TRBD2. The junction had 2 bases not matched to a gene; V was cut back by 7 bases and J by 1 base. The CDR3 loop spans 13 amino acids. CDR3 DNA: TGTGCCAGCACAGCGGGGGGTTCCTACGAGCAGTACTTC. This translates into CASTAGGSYEQYF.

This clone was recorded only once. The chain is built from TRBV9 and TRBJ1-3; no definite D call. CDR1 SGDLS and CDR2 YYNGEE come from the germline V gene. The CDR3 loop spans 12 amino acids. V dropped 3 bases and J dropped 9 bases, with 10 bases sitting between them. CDR3 in DNA: TGTGCCAGCAGCGCTTCCCCGTCCACCATATATTTT. As protein: CASSASPSTIYF.

The chain employs TRBV5-4 and TRBJ2-7; D is unclear. Trimming removed 4 bases from V and 0 bases from J, with 17 bases in between. The CDR3 has 16 residues. Germline CDR1 reads SGHNT; CDR2 reads YYREEE (reference sequence). The CDR3 is CASSHTHVALSYEQYF. In DNA form, the CDR3 reads TGTGCCAGCAGCCACACCCACGTAGCCCTCTCCTACGAGCAGTACTTC.

The J gene is TRBJ2-7, the V gene TRBV30, with D hard to call. The germline V gene encodes CDR1 GTSNPN and CDR2 SVGIG (reference sequence). CDR3 length: 14 residues. With 3 bases removed from V and 5 bases from J, the gap between germline ends came to 17 bases. The DNA of the CDR3 is TGTGCCTGGAGCCTTTGGGCAGTCTCTAACGAGCAGTACTTC. It translates to CAWSLWAVSNEQYF.

V and J are TRBV7-6 and TRBJ2-5, with 11 positions matching TRBD2. This CDR3 has 13 amino acids. CDR1 SGHVS and CDR2 FNYEAQ come from the germline V gene. Trimming removed 3 bases from V and 12 bases from J; junction bases left unmatched: 6. Written as DNA, the CDR3 is TGTGCCAGCAGCTTCGCTAGCGGGGGGCCTGAGTACTTC. Protein: CASSFASGGPEYF.

This clone was recorded at least ten times. Other nucleotide sequences from this sample produce the same CDR3. This chain uses TRBV6-5 with TRBJ1-2, with 9 bases fitting TRBD1. There are 13 residues in the CDR3. From germline, CDR1 is MNHEY and CDR2 SVGAGI. Losses at the gene ends were 6 bases for V and 5 bases for J; bases not matched to a gene: 4. The CDR3 nucleotides read TGTGCCAGCAGCCGCGACAGGGGGTATGGCTACACCTTC. It encodes CASSRDRGYGYTF.

This clone was seen more than once but under ten times. The chain links TRBV18 to TRBJ1-1; D is ambiguous. This CDR3 is 13 amino acids long. V was clipped by 6 bases and J by 0 bases, with 8 bases between them. Germline lookup yields CDR1 KGHSH and CDR2 LQKENI. In DNA form, the CDR3 reads TGTGCCAGCTCCTACTCGATGAACACTGAAGCTTTCTTT. Translation gives CASSYSMNTEAFF.

The chain employs TRBV9 and TRBJ1-5; 7 bases line up with TRBD1. The CDR3 consists of 13 residues. The germline CDR1 and CDR2 sequences are SGDLS and YYNGEE. V shed 3 bases, J shed 5 bases, and the junction held 2 bases outside the gene matches. The CDR3 sequence: CASSGGTDQPQHF. CDR3 sequence (DNA): TGTGCCAGCAGCGGGGGGACAGATCAGCCCCAGCATTTT.

The CDR3 loop reads CASSPGTGGRDEQYF. The CDR3 region has the DNA TGTGCCAGCTCACCCGGGACAGGGGGTAGGGACGAGCAGTACTTC. V usage is TRBV18 and J usage is TRBJ2-7; 11 bases match TRBD1. Looked up from germline, CDR1 is KGHSH and CDR2 is LQKENI. This CDR3 comprises 15 residues. With 3 bases clipped from V and 5 bases from J, the junction kept 6 bases outside the gene matches.

The CDR3 region is CASRYLGSYGYTF. CDR3 coding DNA: TGCGCCAGCAGATACCTGGGGAGCTATGGCTACACCTTC. The chain is built from TRBV5-1 and TRBJ1-2; D not resolved. This CDR3 spans 13 amino acids. Germline CDR1 and CDR2: SGHRS and YFSETQ. Between the trimmed V and J ends, which lost 5 bases and 4 bases, there was a span of 12 bases.

This rearrangement joins TRBV6-5 to TRBJ2-7, with TRBD2 identical over 13 bases. The V gene end was trimmed by 7 bases and the J gene end by 2 bases; junction bases not matched to a gene: 5. The CDR3 extends over 15 amino acids. Germline V gene data show CDR1 as MNHEY and CDR2 as SVGAGI. The CDR3: CASIRLAGGPYEQYF. The DNA of the CDR3 is TGTGCCAGCATTCGACTAGCGGGGGGACCCTACGAGCAGTACTTC.

The rearrangement uses TRBV7-3 and TRBJ1-2; no definite D call. The V gene lost 2 bases and the J gene lost 0 bases, with 10 bases spanning the gap. This CDR3 spans 15 amino acids. Germline V gene data show CDR1 as SGHTA and CDR2 as FQGTGA. CDR3 coding DNA: TGTGCCAGCAGCTTATACCCAGGATCTAACTATGGCTACACCTTC. This encodes CASSLYPGSNYGYTF.

The genes are TRBV6-5 and TRBJ2-2; TRBD1 is a possible D gene (5 bases). In germline, CDR1 is MNHEY, CDR2 SVGAGI. V was clipped by 6 bases and J by 5 bases, with 13 bases between them. CDR3 length equals 14 residues. Here the CDR3 DNA reads TGTGCCAGCAGCCGACTCGCAGGGACCGGGGAGCTGTTTTTT. Protein: CASSRLAGTGELFF.

This clone turned up a few times. The chain joins TRBV6-5 to TRBJ2-7, with 8 bases fitting TRBD1. The ends lost 5 bases at V and 6 bases at J; junction bases unmatched: 6. Germline-derived CDR1 and CDR2 are MNHEY and SVGAGI. This CDR3 is 13 amino acids long. DNA for the CDR3: TGTGCCAGCAGTAGAGACAGGGGAGGCGAGCAGTACTTC. It is translated as CASSRDRGGEQYF.

The CDR3 DNA reads as TGTGCCAGCAGTCCGCGGAAGGGGGTTGGTGGCTACACCTTC. Protein product: CASSPRKGVGGYTF. The chain is built from TRBV6-5 and TRBJ1-2, with D possibly TRBD1 on 6 matching bases. Germline V gives CDR1 MNHEY, CDR2 SVGAGI. CDR3 length: 14 amino acids. Trimming pared 5 bases from V and 7 bases from J, leaving 17 bases between.

V and J are TRBV3-1 (or the pseudogene TRBV3-2) and TRBJ1-3, with 8 bases matching TRBD1. Germline CDR1 reads LGHDT; CDR2 reads YNNKEL (reference sequence). V shed 5 bases and J 0 bases; nucleotides not matched to a gene: 9. This CDR3 comprises 17 residues. The CDR3 loop is CASSAGQGPISGNTIYF. CDR3 coding DNA: TGTGCCAGCAGCGCCGGACAGGGCCCAATCTCTGGAAACACCATATATTTT.

This sequence joins TRBV9 and TRBJ2-2; possible D gene TRBD1, 6 bases. The germline V gene has CDR1 SGDLS and CDR2 YYNGEE. This CDR3 is 15 amino acids long. V was trimmed by 4 bases and J by 0 bases, leaving 10 bases between them. CDR3 nucleotide sequence: TGTGCCAGCAGCCCCCGGGACACGAACACCGGGGAGCTGTTTTTT. This gives the protein CASSPRDTNTGELFF.

This clone appeared a single time. The V and J genes are TRBV9 and TRBJ1-6; D call uncertain. CDR3 length: 13 residues. The germline V and J ends were trimmed by 3 bases and 5 bases, with 6 bases remaining between them. CDR1 is SGDLS, CDR2 YYNGEE, per germline. This CDR3 is CASSAADNSPLHF. The CDR3 nucleotides are TGTGCCAGCAGCGCCGCAGATAATTCACCCCTCCACTTT.

The genes are TRBV3-1 (or the pseudogene TRBV3-2) and TRBJ2-7, with 11 positions matching TRBD1. This CDR3 has 14 amino acids. With V trimmed by 4 bases and J by 4 bases, 3 bases remained unmatched. Germline-derived CDR1 and CDR2 are LGHDT and YNNKEL (reference sequence). The CDR3 region has the DNA TGTGCCAGCAGCCCGGGACAGGGGGTTTACGAGCAGTACTTC. This translates into CASSPGQGVYEQYF.

The rearrangement joins TRBV23-1 to TRBJ1-5; 7 nucleotides match TRBD1. TRBV23-1 is recorded as an ORF, its role being uncertain. Trimming cost V 6 bases and J 6 bases; bases outside gene matches: 8. This CDR3 contains 14 residues. The CDR3 bases are TGCGCCAGCAGACCCCACAGGGGAGGTCAGCCCCAGCATTTT. Protein: CASRPHRGGQPQHF.

This clone was picked up a small number of times. The V and J genes are TRBV6-5 and TRBJ1-4; TRBD1 is a possible D gene (5 bases). Trimming left V 6 bases short and J 4 bases short, with 12 bases between. The CDR3 is made up of 14 amino acids. Germline loops: CDR1 MNHEY, CDR2 SVGAGI. DNA for the CDR3: TGTGCCAGCAGCGCAGACAGAGTTAATGAAAAACTGTTTTTT. Its translation: CASSADRVNEKLFF.

This sequence joins TRBV4-1 and TRBJ1-2; D is possibly TRBD1 (6 bases). The germline gives CDR1 MGHRA, CDR2 YSYEKL. V lost 4 bases and J 1 base, leaving 16 bases between the germline ends. The CDR3 extends over 16 amino acids. The CDR3 region is CASSPPPGQINYGYTF. Here the CDR3 DNA reads TGCGCCAGCAGCCCACCCCCCGGACAGATTAACTATGGCTACACCTTC.

The J gene is TRBJ2-2, the V gene TRBV29-1; D is unclear. Trimming left V 5 bases short and J 1 base short, with 8 bases between. From germline, CDR1 is SQVTM and CDR2 ANQGSEA. CDR3 length: 13 residues. The CDR3 nucleotides are TGCAGCGTTTTTCTCGTGAACACCGGGGAGCTGTTTTTT. Its protein product is CSVFLVNTGELFF.

This chain connects TRBV28 to TRBJ1-1; no clear D. Trimming left V 7 bases short and J 5 bases short, with 14 bases between. The CDR3 has 13 amino acids. Germline-derived CDR1 and CDR2 are MDHEN and SYDVKM. CDR3: CASTTHGSTEAFF. The DNA of the CDR3 is TGTGCCAGCACCACGCACGGGAGTACTGAAGCTTTCTTT.

The chain employs TRBV5-1 and TRBJ2-7; 13 nucleotides agree with TRBD2. V lost 4 bases, J lost 4 bases, and 8 bases stayed unmatched. Looked up from germline, CDR1 is SGHRS and CDR2 is YFSETQ. The CDR3 is 16 amino acids. CDR3 nucleotides: TGCGCCAGCAGCCCGACCGGGACTAGCGGGATATACGAGCAGTACTTC. It yields the protein CASSPTGTSGIYEQYF. Full variable domain (remainder filled in from reference TRBV5-1 and TRBJ2-7): KAGVTQTPRYLIKTRGQQVTLSCSPISGHRSVSWYQQTPGQGLQFLFEYFSETQRNKGNFPGRFSGRQFSNSRSEMNVSTLELGDSALYLCASSPTGTSGIYEQYFGPGTRLTVT.

V and J are TRBV3-1 (or the pseudogene TRBV3-2) and TRBJ1-4, with D unclear. This CDR3 contains 12 residues. The germline V gene has CDR1 LGHDT and CDR2 YNNKEL (reference sequence). V shed 3 bases and J shed 5 bases, with 4 bases lying between them. In DNA form, the CDR3 reads TGTGCCAGCAGCCACGGGAATGAAAAACTGTTTTTT. Protein: CASSHGNEKLFF.

The CDR3 sequence is CASSTGTGASRGYTF. The CDR3 DNA reads as TGTGCCAGCAGCACCGGGACAGGGGCGTCGAGGGGCTACACCTTC. This chain uses TRBV5-6 with TRBJ1-2; TRBD1 aligns across 10 bases. Germline V CDR1 and CDR2: SGHDT, YYEEEE. Unmatched junction bases numbered 11, after V lost 4 bases and J lost 8 bases. The CDR3 length is 15 residues.

The V and J genes are TRBV6-2 or TRBV6-3 and TRBJ1-1; 7 nucleotides match TRBD1. Germline V gene lookup returns CDR1 MNHEY and CDR2 SVGEGT. This CDR3 contains 14 residues. J was trimmed by 2 bases and V by 6 bases; bases with no gene match: 6. DNA for the CDR3: TGTGCCAGCAGCGACAGGGTTTTTAACACTGAAGCTTTCTTT. Protein: CASSDRVFNTEAFF.